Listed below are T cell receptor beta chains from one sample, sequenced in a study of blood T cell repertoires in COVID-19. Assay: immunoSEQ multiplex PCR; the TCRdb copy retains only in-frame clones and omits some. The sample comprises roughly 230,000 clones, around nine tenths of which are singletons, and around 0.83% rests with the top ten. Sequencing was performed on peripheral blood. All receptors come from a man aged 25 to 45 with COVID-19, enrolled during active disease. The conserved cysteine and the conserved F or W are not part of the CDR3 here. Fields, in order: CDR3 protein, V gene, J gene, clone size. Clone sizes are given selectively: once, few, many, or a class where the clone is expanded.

cdr3_aa: ASSSGTVGKLF; v_call: TRBV7-9; j_call: TRBJ1-4; clone_size: NA
cdr3_aa: ASSSLASGQETQY; v_call: TRBV4-1; j_call: TRBJ2-5; clone_size: NA
cdr3_aa: ASSPQGLTYNEQF; v_call: TRBV2; j_call: TRBJ2-1; clone_size: few
cdr3_aa: ASSPQRGVLFLYEQY; v_call: TRBV3-1/TRBV3-2; j_call: TRBJ2-7; clone_size: once
cdr3_aa: ASMRTGDSPLH; v_call: TRBV2; j_call: TRBJ1-6; clone_size: NA
cdr3_aa: ASSRIAGGNTGELF; v_call: TRBV5-4; j_call: TRBJ2-2; clone_size: NA
cdr3_aa: ASSYERGYGYT; v_call: TRBV6-5; j_call: TRBJ1-2; clone_size: once
cdr3_aa: ASSLSGGDYNEQF; v_call: TRBV7-3; j_call: TRBJ2-1; clone_size: NA
cdr3_aa: ASSMAGMGYGYT; v_call: TRBV19; j_call: TRBJ1-2; clone_size: NA
cdr3_aa: ASSFPNRAGEQF; v_call: TRBV28; j_call: TRBJ2-1; clone_size: NA
cdr3_aa: ASSLSGGSSYNEQF; v_call: TRBV27; j_call: TRBJ2-1; clone_size: NA
cdr3_aa: AISVRDRDGGYT; v_call: TRBV10-3; j_call: TRBJ1-2; clone_size: NA
cdr3_aa: ASSFSRGLNQPQH; v_call: TRBV13; j_call: TRBJ1-5; clone_size: NA
cdr3_aa: ASSYDRGRDNEQF; v_call: TRBV6-5; j_call: TRBJ2-1; clone_size: NA
cdr3_aa: ASSYTQGTEAF; v_call: TRBV4-1; j_call: TRBJ1-1; clone_size: NA
cdr3_aa: ASRVQGANSPLH; v_call: TRBV2; j_call: TRBJ1-6; clone_size: NA
cdr3_aa: ASSLNRVRNSPLH; v_call: TRBV19; j_call: TRBJ1-6; clone_size: NA
cdr3_aa: ASSLGDRGEKLF; v_call: TRBV5-1; j_call: TRBJ1-4; clone_size: NA